Each of the 26 T cell receptor beta chains below was sequenced from the same sample in a study of cytomegalovirus exposure and HLA in healthy donors (dated by TCRdb to 2015 to 2018). The library was built by means of the immunoSEQ multiplex PCR assay. A mixture of 60 forward primers for TCR Vbeta segments and 13 reverse primers for TCR Jbeta segments was used in the multiplex PCR. TCRdb obtained this table from immuneACCESS and retained in-frame rearrangements with V and J assigned. These tables miss some clones; where compared with another copy, unresolved V genes account for less than half of the shortfall, and the remainder is unexplained. A total of 150,000 to 200,000 clones appear in this sample, approximately 81% of them only once. The biggest ten clones account for less than 2.5% of the sample. Material for sequencing was PBMCs. These receptors originate from a woman aged 45-59 years in good health and CMV-seronegative.

This clone was counted only a few times. The chain joins TRBV2 to TRBJ1-6; D may be TRBD1 (5 bases). V was cut by 4 bases and J by 7 bases, with 11 bases left in between. The CDR3 extends over 14 amino acids. Germline V CDR1 and CDR2: SNHLY, FYNNEI. As DNA, the CDR3 is TGTGCCAGCAGTGTTGGGGAGGGGAATTCACCCCTCCACTTT. It is translated as CASSVGEGNSPLHF.

V gene TRBV27 combines with J gene TRBJ1-1, with 8 positions matching TRBD1. V dropped 3 bases and J dropped 0; count of bases not matched to a gene: 9. Germline V gene data show CDR1 as MNHEY and CDR2 as SMNVEV (reference sequence). The CDR3 spans 17 residues. The CDR3: CASSFAGQGGMNTEAFF. The CDR3 nucleotides are TGTGCCAGCAGTTTCGCCGGACAGGGTGGGATGAACACTGAAGCTTTCTTT.

In this sample, this clone turned up once. This chain joins TRBV21-1 and TRBJ2-7; TRBD1, the table's D call, was not compared with the DNA. TRBV21-1 represents a pseudogene. The length of the CDR3 is 16 residues. The CDR3 DNA is TGTGCCAGCAGCAAAAAACCGGGACAGGAGATGTGCGAGCAGTACTTC. Translating it yields CASSKKPGQEMCEQYF.

This chain links TRBV28 with TRBJ1-1; TRBD1 aligns across 10 bases. Germline lookup yields CDR1 MDHEN and CDR2 SYDVKM. Germline trimming cut 7 bases from V and 6 bases from J; bases unmatched to any gene: 8. CDR3 length: 14 amino acids. CDR3: CASITGQGGPEAFF. The CDR3 DNA reads as TGTGCCAGCATAACCGGACAGGGGGGGCCTGAAGCTTTCTTT. The whole variable domain, remainder taken from reference TRBV28 and TRBJ1-1, is DVKVTQSSRYLVKRTGEKVFLECVQDMDHENMFWYRQDPGLGLRLIYFSYDVKMKEKGDIPEGYSVSREKKERFSLILESASTNQTSMYLCASITGQGGPEAFFGQGTRLTVV.

This chain links TRBV7-2 with TRBJ2-2; 9 nucleotides line up with TRBD1. The V and J ends lost 4 bases and 5 bases, in that order; junction bases with no gene match: 8. CDR1 is SGHTA, CDR2 FQGNSA, per germline. This CDR3 has 16 amino acids. The CDR3 nucleotides are TGTGCCAGCAGCTCACAGGGGGCTATAGATACCGGGGAGCTGTTTTTT. Its protein product is CASSSQGAIDTGELFF.

The chain joins TRBV7-8 to TRBJ2-2, with D tentatively TRBD2 (7 bases). Deletions cut 5 bases from V and 3 bases from J, with 13 bases between. The CDR3 has 15 residues. The germline V gene has CDR1 SGHVS and CDR2 FQNEAQ. The CDR3, as DNA: TGTGCCAGCAGCCCGGGGGGCCGGGACACCGGGGAGCTGTTTTTT. Its translation: CASSPGGRDTGELFF.

In nucleotides, the CDR3 is TGCGCCAGCAGCCCCCAAAGCGGGACGACTCAAGAGACCCAGTACTTC. Amino acid sequence: CASSPQSGTTQETQYF. This chain uses TRBV4-3 with TRBJ2-5; the match to TRBD2 covers 7 bases. V gave up 4 bases and J gave up 2 bases; unmatched junction bases: 10. The CDR3 runs 16 residues. Germline CDR1 reads LGHNA; CDR2 reads YSLEER.

The chain employs TRBV10-3 and TRBJ1-5; 9 bases are a match to TRBD1. Germline assignment: CDR1 ENHRY and CDR2 SYGVKD. Unmatched junction bases numbered 11, after V lost 2 bases and J lost 3 bases. The CDR3 length is 18 residues. CDR3 in amino acids: CAISEVGQGPGANQPQHF. CDR3 coding DNA: TGTGCCATCAGTGAGGTGGGACAGGGCCCAGGGGCCAATCAGCCCCAGCATTTT.

V usage is TRBV7-9 and J usage is TRBJ1-4; TRBD1 might be the D (6 bases). Germline CDR1 SEHNR, CDR2 FQNEAQ (reference sequence). The CDR3 has 17 residues. V lost 5 bases and J lost 4, with 20 bases in between. In DNA form, the CDR3 reads TGTGCCAGCAGCCTTCAAACAGGGTTCGGGCTTAATGAAAAACTGTTTTTT. It is translated as CASSLQTGFGLNEKLFF.

This chain links TRBV19 with TRBJ2-2, with 10 bases identical to TRBD2. The germline CDR1 and CDR2 sequences are LNHDA and SQIVND (reference sequence). The CDR3 loop spans 16 amino acids. The V and J ends lost 6 bases and 4 bases, in that order; junction bases with no gene match: 8. The CDR3 nucleotides are TGTGCCAGTAGACGGAGCGGGGGGGTGGGCACCGGGGAGCTGTTTTTT. This gives the protein CASRRSGGVGTGELFF.

The chain links TRBV9 to TRBJ1-1, with a tentative D call TRBD1 (5 bases). Trimming cost V 1 base and J 4 bases, with 11 bases left between them. This CDR3 is 14 amino acids long. The V gene's germline CDR1 is SGDLS and CDR2 YYNGEE. The CDR3, as DNA: TGTGCCAGCAGCGTACAGGGCCTGGGCACTGAAGCTTTCTTT. Translating gives CASSVQGLGTEAFF.

The J gene is TRBJ2-3, the V gene TRBV5-1; D unclear. Germline assignment: CDR1 SGHRS and CDR2 YFSETQ. V was cut by 4 bases and J by 2 bases, with 8 bases left in between. The CDR3 contains 13 residues. In DNA form, the CDR3 reads TGCGCCAGCAGCCCCTACCTCACAGATACGCAGTATTTT. Translated: CASSPYLTDTQYF. Full variable domain (outside the CDR3, taken from reference TRBV5-1 and TRBJ2-3): KAGVTQTPRYLIKTRGQQVTLSCSPISGHRSVSWYQQTPGQGLQFLFEYFSETQRNKGNFPGRFSGRQFSNSRSEMNVSTLELGDSALYLCASSPYLTDTQYFGPGTRLTVL.

The chain combines TRBV5-7 with TRBJ2-5; TRBD1 might be the D (6 bases). Judging by the DNA end, TRBJ2-7 fits better; the J call may be wrong. Being an ORF, TRBV5-7 has a function that is uncertain. There are 15 residues in the CDR3. In DNA, the CDR3 is TGTGCCAGCAGCTTCGAACAGGGTAGGAGCTACGAGCAGTACTTC. Its translation: CASSFEQGRSYEQYF.

The chain couples TRBV19 to TRBJ1-5, with D maybe TRBD1 (6 bases). Germline V CDR1 and CDR2: LNHDA, SQIVND (reference sequence). Trimming removed 1 base from V and 1 base from J, with 20 bases in between. This CDR3 comprises 19 residues. CDR3 nucleotide sequence: TGTGCCAGTAGTATAGTGCGGACAGCCAGGACGATAAGCAATCAGCCCCAGCATTTT. Its translation is CASSIVRTARTISNQPQHF.

In its sample, this clone was seen once. The V call is TRBV29-1, the J call TRBJ2-1, with TRBD2 matching over 12 bases. The V and J ends lost 4 bases and 6 bases, in that order; junction bases with no gene match: 13. The germline CDR1 and CDR2 sequences are SQVTM and ANQGSEA. The CDR3 has 17 amino acids. The CDR3 reads CSVGGTKTSGRFNEQFF. CDR3 in DNA: TGCAGCGTTGGGGGGACTAAAACTAGCGGGAGGTTCAATGAGCAGTTCTTC.

The rearrangement joins TRBV11-2 to TRBJ2-7; the D gene is possibly TRBD1 (5 bases). The CDR3 covers 17 residues. The germline CDR1 and CDR2 sequences are SGHAT and FQNNGV. V dropped 2 bases and J dropped 1 base, with 18 bases sitting between them. The CDR3 sequence: CASSLTPVGAASYEQYF. The CDR3 region has the DNA TGTGCCAGCAGCTTAACTCCCGTAGGGGCGGCTTCCTACGAGCAGTACTTC.

The rearrangement joins TRBV7-2 to TRBJ2-5; 10 positions match TRBD1. Germline-derived CDR1 and CDR2 are SGHTA and FQGNSA. With 5 bases clipped from V and 5 bases from J, the junction kept 5 bases outside the gene matches. The CDR3 loop spans 14 amino acids. This CDR3 is CASSRPGQGETQYF. For the CDR3, the DNA is TGTGCCAGCAGCCGGCCGGGACAGGGGGAGACCCAGTACTTC.

The genes are TRBV11-2 and TRBJ2-7; D is possibly TRBD1 (6 bases). Germline V gene lookup returns CDR1 SGHAT and CDR2 FQNNGV. The CDR3 covers 15 residues. Trimming removed 3 bases at V and 2 bases at J, with 14 bases between. CDR3 sequence: CASSFAGAQTYEQYF. CDR3 coding DNA: TGTGCCAGCAGCTTCGCAGGGGCACAGACCTACGAGCAGTACTTC.

The CDR3, as DNA: TGTGCCAGCAGCCTCCAACCTTGGAGTAAAACTGACAATGAGCAGTTCTTC. Translated, it gives CASSLQPWSKTDNEQFF. The chain employs TRBV7-2 and TRBJ2-1; D gene unclear. V was shortened by 5 bases and J by 5 bases, with 22 bases between the two germline ends. The CDR3 sequence is 17 residues long. CDR1 is SGHTA and CDR2 is FQGNSA in the germline V gene.

The table lists this clone with a count of one. This chain joins TRBV19 and TRBJ1-2, with 9 bases fitting TRBD1. CDR3 size: 12 residues. CDR1 is LNHDA and CDR2 is SQIVND in the germline V gene (reference sequence). Trimming took 4 bases from V and 8 from J; bases not matched to a gene: 2. The CDR3 here is CASSTTGGGYTF. The CDR3 region has the DNA TGTGCCAGTAGTACTACAGGGGGCGGCTACACCTTC.

This clone appeared a single time. J is TRBJ2-2 and V is TRBV7-2; 9 nucleotides line up with TRBD2. V gave up 4 bases and J gave up 8 bases; unmatched junction bases: 14. Germline assignment: CDR1 SGHTA and CDR2 FQGNSA. This CDR3 region has 17 residues. The CDR3: CASSSLSGRSAGGELFF. The CDR3 nucleotides are TGTGCCAGCAGCTCCCTAAGCGGGAGGTCGGCCGGGGGGGAGCTGTTTTTT.

This clone was seen a single time. The chain has TRBV28 and TRBJ1-1, with TRBD1 as a possible D gene (5 bases). The CDR3 totals 14 residues. CDR1 and CDR2 from the germline V gene are MDHEN and SYDVKM. V lost 5 bases, J lost 4 bases, and 14 bases lay in between. CDR3 bases: TGTGCCAGCAGTGGGGGAGGCGTGGGCACTGAAGCTTTCTTT. Translation gives CASSGGGVGTEAFF.

The chain employs TRBV29-1 and TRBJ2-1, with D maybe TRBD2 (6 bases). Germline loops: CDR1 SQVTM, CDR2 ANQGSEA. The V and J ends lost 0 bases and 8 bases respectively, with 8 bases between them. CDR3 length equals 12 residues. The CDR3 DNA sequence: TGCAGCGTTGAAGATCGCGGGGATGAGCAGTTCTTC. As protein: CSVEDRGDEQFF.

This sequence joins TRBV19 and TRBJ2-5; 7 bases are a match to TRBD1. The CDR3 contains 14 residues. The ends lost 6 bases at V and 7 bases at J; junction bases unmatched: 11. Germline CDR1 LNHDA, CDR2 SQIVND (reference sequence). CDR3 DNA: TGTGCCAGTAGAAAAGACCCCGGGACAGTGACCCAGTACTTC. Encoded protein: CASRKDPGTVTQYF.

V is TRBV6-1 and J is TRBJ1-2, with TRBD1 identical over 7 bases. With 4 bases clipped from V and 2 bases from J, the junction kept 7 bases outside the gene matches. The CDR3 loop spans 15 amino acids. From germline, CDR1 is MNHNS and CDR2 SASEGT. CDR3 loop: CASSAKSGGNYGYTF. CDR3 nucleotides: TGTGCCAGCAGTGCGAAATCAGGGGGGAACTATGGCTACACCTTC.

The rearrangement uses TRBV21-1 and TRBJ2-5; the table's D call of TRBD1 was not tested on the DNA. TRBV21-1 is recorded as a pseudogene. CDR3 length: 17 amino acids. The CDR3 nucleotides are TGTGCCAGCAGCAAAGTGTGGGACAGGGTGAGGAGAGAGACCCAGTACTTC. This encodes CASSKVWDRVRRETQYF.